The sequence of this TCR beta chain was determined in a study of OX40 agonist ivuxolimab in advanced cancers. Background on the study: Patient treatment consisted of intravenous ivuxolimab administration every 2 weeks at 0.01 to 10 mg/kg.

On cycle 4 day 1 and cycle 7 day 1, as well as at baseline, blood was sampled. The CDR3 is made up of 14 amino acids. Unmatched junction bases numbered 5, after V lost 5 bases and J lost 3 bases. Germline V gene sequence: CDR1 MNHEY, CDR2 SVGAGI. Some clones are missing from TCRdb's copy, which holds only in-frame ones; the method was immunoSEQ multiplex PCR. The repertoire holds 65,000 to 85,000 clones, about 86% seen once, with over 2% in the top ten. Study observations and caveats: The CD4+ and CD8+ T cells in the blood had expanded clonally by week 6 at 0.1 to 3.0 mg/kg. Low normalized clonal expansion also occurred in some nonresponding patients.

Of note for this clone: Its antigen is as yet unknown.

The gene calls are TRBV6-5 and TRBJ1-2; TRBD1 matches 8 bases. Source: CD4+ or CD8+ T cells sorted from blood, taken in a trial of the OX40 agonist ivuxolimab. This TCR came from an adult with an advanced solid tumor such as melanoma, head and neck, liver or kidney cancer. The CDR3: CASSLRTGHYGYTF. CDR3 sequence (DNA): TGTGCCAGCAGTCTCCGGACAGGGCACTATGGCTACACCTTC.